Shown below are 25 T cell receptor beta chains from a single sample sequenced in a study of T cell changes during pregnancy in multiple sclerosis. Profiling relied on immunoSEQ multiplex PCR, and the TCRdb table lists in-frame clones only, not all of them. The table records some 67,000 clones, roughly 94% of them present only once. The starting material was peripheral blood, obtained after pregnancy. The receptors here all came from a female donor with multiple sclerosis, enrolled in a pregnancy study.

V is TRBV5-1 and J is TRBJ2-1, with 12 nucleotides matching TRBD2. V was pared by 4 bases and J by 7 bases, with 9 bases of the junction left unmatched. The CDR3 consists of 16 residues. Germline V CDR1 and CDR2: SGHRS, YFSETQ. The CDR3 protein is CASSETSGRVGNEQFF. DNA for the CDR3: TGCGCCAGCAGCGAGACTAGCGGGAGAGTAGGGAATGAGCAGTTCTTC. Supplemented by reference TRBV5-1 and TRBJ2-1, the full variable domain reads KAGVTQTPRYLIKTRGQQVTLSCSPISGHRSVSWYQQTPGQGLQFLFEYFSETQRNKGNFPGRFSGRQFSNSRSEMNVSTLELGDSALYLCASSETSGRVGNEQFFGPGTRLTVL.

J is TRBJ2-7 and V is TRBV19; 7 nucleotides align to TRBD2. V dropped 5 bases and J dropped 1; count of bases not matched to a gene: 11. The CDR3 loop spans 16 amino acids. The germline V gene encodes CDR1 LNHDA and CDR2 SQIVND (reference sequence). CDR3 amino acids: CASSPRTSALSYEQYF. The CDR3 DNA reads as TGTGCCAGTAGTCCCCGTACTAGCGCGCTTTCCTACGAGCAGTACTTC.

The rearrangement joins TRBV5-6 to TRBJ2-5, with D tentatively TRBD2 (6 bases). Germline V gives CDR1 SGHDT, CDR2 YYEEEE. The V and J ends lost 0 bases and 5 bases respectively, with 17 bases between them. CDR3 length: 16 residues. The CDR3 is CASSLASRGWWETQYF. As DNA, the CDR3 is TGTGCCAGCAGCTTGGCCTCTCGGGGGTGGTGGGAGACCCAGTACTTC. The variable domain in full, completed from reference TRBV5-6 and TRBJ2-5, reads DAGVTQSPTHLIKTRGQQVTLRCSPKSGHDTVSWYQQALGQGPQFIFQYYEEEERQRGNFPDRFSGHQFPNYSSELNVNALLLGDSALYLCASSLASRGWWETQYFGPGTRLLVL.

The chain links TRBV28 to TRBJ2-1; perhaps TRBD1 as D (5 bases). V lost 6 bases and J 6 bases, leaving 15 bases between the germline ends. The CDR3 is made up of 14 amino acids. Looked up from germline, CDR1 is MDHEN and CDR2 is SYDVKM. This CDR3 reads CASRTNRGSNEQFF. CDR3 bases: TGTGCCAGCAGAACTAATAGGGGAAGCAATGAGCAGTTCTTC.

This chain joins TRBV9 and TRBJ2-2; 8 positions agree with TRBD1. CDR1 SGDLS and CDR2 YYNGEE come from the germline V gene. The J segment lost 6 bases and the V segment lost 0 bases, leaving 7 bases of the junction unmatched. This CDR3 region has 16 residues. The CDR3 bases are TGTGCCAGCAGCGTAGTTGGCCAGGGGGCGGCCGGGGAGCTGTTTTTT. Protein: CASSVVGQGAAGELFF.

The chain employs TRBV9 and TRBJ2-1, with TRBD2 as a possible D gene (6 bases). Trimming took 4 bases from V and 0 from J, leaving 14 bases between them. This CDR3 contains 16 residues. Germline V gene lookup returns CDR1 SGDLS and CDR2 YYNGEE. Here the CDR3 reads CASSPPSASSYNEQFF. The DNA of the CDR3 is TGTGCCAGCAGCCCCCCTAGCGCCAGCTCCTACAATGAGCAGTTCTTC.

This chain joins TRBV6-5 and TRBJ2-3, with unresolved D. Per germline, CDR1 MNHEY and CDR2 SVGAGI. Trimming took off 10 bases at V and 2 bases at J, with 10 bases between the two ends. CDR3 size: 12 residues. The CDR3 protein is CATRDSTDTQYF. The CDR3 bases are TGTGCCACCCGAGACTCCACAGATACGCAGTATTTT.

This clone was counted a single time. The chain links TRBV6-1 to TRBJ2-1; D perhaps matches TRBD1 (6 bases). This CDR3 region has 17 residues. V lost 1 base and J lost 0, with 13 bases in between. Germline loops: CDR1 MNHNS, CDR2 SASEGT. The CDR3 loop reads CASSEDQGPHSYNEQFF. CDR3 nucleotides: TGTGCCAGCAGTGAAGACCAGGGGCCTCACTCCTACAATGAGCAGTTCTTC.

The V and J genes are TRBV6-1 and TRBJ2-2; TRBD1 agrees at 10 bases. Per germline, CDR1 MNHNS and CDR2 SASEGT. J was trimmed by 8 bases and V by 2 bases; bases with no gene match: 11. The CDR3 runs to 17 residues. The CDR3 here is CASSERGTGELPGELFF. CDR3 sequence (DNA): TGTGCCAGCAGTGAAAGAGGGACAGGGGAACTACCGGGGGAGCTGTTTTTT.

The chain couples TRBV5-1 to TRBJ2-1; 12 nucleotides line up with TRBD2. The CDR3 spans 18 residues. V was pared by 1 base and J by 8 bases, with 13 bases of the junction left unmatched. The V gene's germline CDR1 is SGHRS and CDR2 YFSETQ. In DNA, the CDR3 is TGCGCCAGCAGCTTGTCGACTAGCGGGAGAGGTAATGTCGATGAGCAGTTCTTC. Its translation is CASSLSTSGRGNVDEQFF.

The V call is TRBV5-1, the J call TRBJ2-3; 8 bases line up with TRBD2. CDR1 SGHRS and CDR2 YFSETQ come from the germline V gene. Germline trimming cut 5 bases from V and 5 bases from J; bases unmatched to any gene: 10. The CDR3 runs 15 residues. CDR3 bases: TGCGCCAGCAGAACTCAACTAGCGGAGATAGATACGCAGTATTTT. Amino acid sequence: CASRTQLAEIDTQYF.

This chain uses TRBV28 with TRBJ2-5; 11 bases are a match to TRBD2. The CDR3 is 15 residues long. CDR1 and CDR2 from the germline V gene are MDHEN and SYDVKM. Losses at the gene ends were 4 bases for V and 7 bases for J; bases not matched to a gene: 8. CDR3 in amino acids: CASSSTSGRGGTQYF. The CDR3 DNA is TGTGCCAGCAGTTCCACTAGCGGGAGAGGGGGGACCCAGTACTTC.

V gene TRBV4-1 combines with J gene TRBJ1-2; TRBD1 agrees at 8 bases. Germline CDR1 is MGHRA and CDR2 is YSYEKL. This CDR3 is 16 amino acids long. V was clipped by 4 bases and J by 3 bases; unmatched bases: 10. CDR3 sequence: CASSPTGAGGDYGYTF. For the CDR3, the DNA is TGCGCCAGCAGCCCGACGGGGGCAGGGGGCGACTATGGCTACACCTTC.

This chain connects TRBV7-6 to TRBJ1-1, with 7 bases identical to TRBD1. V gave up 5 bases and J gave up 1 base; unmatched junction bases: 7. The CDR3 spans 15 residues. CDR1 is SGHVS and CDR2 is FNYEAQ in the germline V gene. The CDR3 coding sequence is TGTGCCAGCAGCCCCCGACAGGGCCAGAACACTGAAGCTTTCTTT. Protein: CASSPRQGQNTEAFF.

This chain connects TRBV7-9 to TRBJ2-7; TRBD2 might be the D (5 bases). The CDR3 loop spans 14 amino acids. Per germline, CDR1 SEHNR and CDR2 FQNEAQ (reference sequence). Trimming removed 1 base at V and 2 bases at J, with 9 bases between. CDR3 region: CASSLGGPPYEQYF. For the CDR3, the DNA is TGTGCCAGCAGCTTAGGAGGGCCCCCCTACGAGCAGTACTTC.

The rearrangement uses TRBV5-1 and TRBJ1-1; TRBD1 agrees at 7 bases. Trimming cost V 0 bases and J 4 bases; bases outside gene matches: 6. Germline V gene sequence: CDR1 SGHRS, CDR2 YFSETQ. The CDR3 has 15 amino acids. The CDR3: CASSLEGALGTEAFF. Written as DNA, the CDR3 is TGCGCCAGCAGCTTGGAGGGGGCTTTGGGCACTGAAGCTTTCTTT.

The rearrangement joins TRBV5-1 to TRBJ2-5; D unresolved. Germline CDR1 SGHRS, CDR2 YFSETQ. The CDR3 runs to 15 residues. The V gene lost 0 bases and the J gene lost 3 bases, with 12 bases spanning the gap. CDR3 residues: CASSLASYLEETQYF. DNA of the CDR3: TGCGCCAGCAGCTTGGCCTCCTACCTTGAAGAGACCCAGTACTTC. The full variable domain, its missing parts supplied by reference TRBV5-1 and TRBJ2-5, is KAGVTQTPRYLIKTRGQQVTLSCSPISGHRSVSWYQQTPGQGLQFLFEYFSETQRNKGNFPGRFSGRQFSNSRSEMNVSTLELGDSALYLCASSLASYLEETQYFGPGTRLLVL.

This sequence joins TRBV19 and TRBJ1-2; D is perhaps TRBD1 (5 bases). The germline V gene has CDR1 LNHDA and CDR2 SQIVND (reference sequence). The length of the CDR3 is 16 residues. V lost 8 bases and J lost 6, with 25 bases in between. The CDR3 nucleotides are TGTGCCAGTGCCGCAAGGCGGGGGGTGGCTTTCGATGGCTACACCTTC. Its translation is CASAARRGVAFDGYTF.

The V and J genes are TRBV7-2 and TRBJ2-7; TRBD1 matches at 7 bases. Trimming at V came to 5 bases and at J to 2 bases, leaving 18 bases not matched to a gene. This CDR3 is built from 18 residues. CDR1 and CDR2 (germline): SGHTA, FQGNSA. DNA of the CDR3: TGTGCCAGCAGCCATAGGGGCCGGACAGGATCCAAACCCTACGAGCAGTACTTC. Translating it yields CASSHRGRTGSKPYEQYF.

V is TRBV18 and J is TRBJ1-2; maybe TRBD1 (6 bases). The CDR3 runs 14 residues. V was pared by 3 bases and J by 6 bases, with 14 bases between. Germline CDR1 KGHSH, CDR2 LQKENI. Here the CDR3 reads CASSPLDRKDGYTF. CDR3 coding DNA: TGTGCCAGCTCACCCTTAGACAGGAAAGATGGCTACACCTTC.

This chain joins TRBV9 and TRBJ1-1; D call uncertain. This CDR3 has 15 residues. From germline, CDR1 is SGDLS and CDR2 YYNGEE. Trimming cost V 3 bases and J 0 bases, with 12 bases left between them. CDR3 sequence: CASSAREMMNTEAFF. The CDR3 DNA follows: TGTGCCAGCAGCGCCCGGGAGATGATGAACACTGAAGCTTTCTTT.

This chain uses TRBV11-2 with TRBJ1-2; 9 nucleotides match TRBD1. J gave up 8 bases and V 0 bases, and 19 bases lay outside the gene matches. CDR3 length: 19 residues. CDR1 is SGHAT and CDR2 is FQNNGV in the germline V gene. The CDR3 protein is CASSLDRGYRGRGRGGYTF. The CDR3 nucleotides read TGTGCCAGCAGCTTAGATCGGGGCTACAGGGGGCGCGGAAGAGGCGGCTACACCTTC.

V usage is TRBV19 and J usage is TRBJ2-1; 8 positions agree with TRBD2. The germline V gene has CDR1 LNHDA and CDR2 SQIVND (reference sequence). The J segment lost 4 bases and the V segment lost 3 bases, leaving 2 bases of the junction unmatched. The CDR3 has 14 residues. The CDR3 sequence: CASSMAGGYNEQFF. CDR3 coding DNA: TGTGCCAGTAGTATGGCGGGAGGATACAATGAGCAGTTCTTC.

The CDR3 bases are TGTGCCAGCAGCTTCTATTCAGTGTCGGGCGAGCAGTACTTC. This codes for CASSFYSVSGEQYF. The chain combines TRBV11-2 with TRBJ2-7, with unresolved D. Trimming cost V 3 bases and J 6 bases, with 15 bases left between them. CDR3 size: 14 residues. Germline lookup yields CDR1 SGHAT and CDR2 FQNNGV.

A single count supports this clone. The V gene is TRBV19, the J gene TRBJ1-5, with D possibly TRBD1 on 5 matching bases. V was clipped by 2 bases and J by 7 bases, with 21 bases between them. The CDR3 loop spans 17 amino acids. Germline-derived CDR1 and CDR2 are LNHDA and SQIVND (reference sequence). Here the CDR3 reads CASSISRADGVRQPQHF. The CDR3 nucleotides are TGTGCCAGTAGTATAAGCAGGGCTGATGGGGTGCGGCAGCCCCAGCATTTT.